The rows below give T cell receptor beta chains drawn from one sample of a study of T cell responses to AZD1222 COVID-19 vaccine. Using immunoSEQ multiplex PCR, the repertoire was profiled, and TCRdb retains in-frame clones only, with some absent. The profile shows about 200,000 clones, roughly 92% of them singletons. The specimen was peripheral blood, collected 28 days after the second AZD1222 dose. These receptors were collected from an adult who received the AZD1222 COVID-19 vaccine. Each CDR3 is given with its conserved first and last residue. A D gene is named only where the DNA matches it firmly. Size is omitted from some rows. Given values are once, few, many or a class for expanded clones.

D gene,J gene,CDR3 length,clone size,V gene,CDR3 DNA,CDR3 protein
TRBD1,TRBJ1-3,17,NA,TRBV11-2,TGTGCCAGCAGCTTTTCATCCGGGACAGGGGAACGAAACACCATATATTTT,CASSFSSGTGERNTIYF
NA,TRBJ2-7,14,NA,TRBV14,TGTGCCAGCAGTCCTCAAGGGAAGATCTACGAGCAGTACTTC,CASSPQGKIYEQYF
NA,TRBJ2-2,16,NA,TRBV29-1,TGCAGCGTCGACCGGTCCGGGATGGGAAACACCGGGGAGCTGTTTTTT,CSVDRSGMGNTGELFF
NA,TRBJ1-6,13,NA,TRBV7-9,TGTGCCAGCAGCCCAGAAGGACATTCACCCCTCCACTTT,CASSPEGHSPLHF
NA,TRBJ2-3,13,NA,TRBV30,TGTGCCTGGAGTGTTTCGGGATCAGATACGCAGTATTTT,CAWSVSGSDTQYF
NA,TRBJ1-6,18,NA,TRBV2,TGTGCCAGCAGTGAAGCGGTCCCTCGCACGGGCAGGAATTCACCCCTCCACTTT,CASSEAVPRTGRNSPLHF
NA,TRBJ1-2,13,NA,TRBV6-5,TGTGCCAGCAGCTATGACCCAGGATATGGCTACACCTTC,CASSYDPGYGYTF
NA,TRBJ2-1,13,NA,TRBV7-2,TGTGCCAGCAGCCCCTTCACCTACAATGAGCAGTTCTTC,CASSPFTYNEQFF
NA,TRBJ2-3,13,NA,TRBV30,TGTGCCTCAAGCGGGTCGGGCACAGATACGCAGTATTTT,CASSGSGTDTQYF
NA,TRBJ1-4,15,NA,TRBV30,TGTGCCTGGAGTGTACTCGGCAGGGGAGAGGAAAAACTGTTTTTT,CAWSVLGRGEEKLFF
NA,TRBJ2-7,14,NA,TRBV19,TGTGCCAGTAGTTTCGGGTTGGGCTCCTACGAGCAGTACTTC,CASSFGLGSYEQYF
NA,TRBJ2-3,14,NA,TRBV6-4,TGTGCCAGCAGAATGGCAGGAATTACAGATACGCAGTATTTT,CASRMAGITDTQYF
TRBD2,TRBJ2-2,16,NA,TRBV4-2,TGTGCCAGCAGCAGCGGGAGGGGTTCGAACACCGGGGAGCTGTTTTTT,CASSSGRGSNTGELFF
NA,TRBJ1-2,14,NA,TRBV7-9,TGTGCCAGCAGCCCGGCGGGGGGCGGCTATGGCTACACCTTC,CASSPAGGGYGYTF
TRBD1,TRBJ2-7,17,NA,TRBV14,TGTGCCAGCAGCCGGTATTCTGGGGGAGGGACAGGGGATGAGCAGTACTTC,CASSRYSGGGTGDEQYF
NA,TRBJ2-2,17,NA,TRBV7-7,TGTGCTAGCAGCTTAGTCCCAGTGGGGGGCATCGGCGGGGAGCTGTTTTTT,CASSLVPVGGIGGELFF
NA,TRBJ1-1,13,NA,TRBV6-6,TGTGCCAGCACCCGCGGAAGGAACACTGAAGCTTTCTTT,CASTRGRNTEAFF
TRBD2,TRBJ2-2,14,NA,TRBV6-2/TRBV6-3,TGTGCCAGCAGTTCGGCGGGGGGCACCGGGGAGCTGTTTTTT,CASSSAGGTGELFF
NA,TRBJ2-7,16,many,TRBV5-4,TGTGCCAGCAGCTTGGGCAGCTGGGCGGGCTCCTACGAGCAGTACTTC,CASSLGSWAGSYEQYF
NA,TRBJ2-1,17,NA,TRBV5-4,TGTGCCAGCAGCCGCGGGGGCAGCCTGGGGGTAGGGAATGAGCAGTTCTTC,CASSRGGSLGVGNEQFF
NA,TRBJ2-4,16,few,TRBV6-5,TGTGCCAGCAGTTACAAGTTCGGTCTAGCCAAAAACATTCAGTACTTC,CASSYKFGLAKNIQYF
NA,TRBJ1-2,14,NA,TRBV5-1,TGCGCCAGCAGCGGAGGGGGTCCTAACTATGGCTACACCTTC,CASSGGGPNYGYTF
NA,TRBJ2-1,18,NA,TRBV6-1,TGTGCCAGCAGTGGAATGCCTAGGGGTCGACGGACGTACAATGAGCAGTTCTTC,CASSGMPRGRRTYNEQFF
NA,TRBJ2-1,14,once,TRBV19,TGTGCCAGTAGGGGGGGAAGGGGTTACAATGAGCAGTTCTTC,CASRGGRGYNEQFF
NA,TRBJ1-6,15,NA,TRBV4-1,TGCGCCAGCAGCCAAGTGGCAGGGAATAATTCACCCCTCCACTTT,CASSQVAGNNSPLHF
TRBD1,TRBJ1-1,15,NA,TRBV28,TGTGCCAGCAGCCCAACCCCGGGACAGGGGGGTGAAGCTTTCTTT,CASSPTPGQGGEAFF
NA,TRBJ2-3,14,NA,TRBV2,TGTGCCAGCAGAACCCAGGGGAGGACAGATACGCAGTATTTT,CASRTQGRTDTQYF
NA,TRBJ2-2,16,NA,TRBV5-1,TGCGCCAGCAGCTACCTTTCCGTGCCGAACACCGGGGAGCTGTTTTTT,CASSYLSVPNTGELFF
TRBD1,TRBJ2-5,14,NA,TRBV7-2,TGTGCCAGCAGCCAGGACAGGGCCCAAGAGACCCAGTACTTC,CASSQDRAQETQYF
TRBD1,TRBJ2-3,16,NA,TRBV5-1,TGCGCCAGCAGCGGACAGGGTTACGCTGGCACAGATACGCAGTATTTT,CASSGQGYAGTDTQYF
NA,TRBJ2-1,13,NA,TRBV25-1,TGTGCCAGCAGGTCTTCCTCCTACAATGAGCAGTTCTTC,CASRSSSYNEQFF
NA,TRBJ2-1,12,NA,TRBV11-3,TGTGCCAGCAGCTTGGGCAACAATGAGCAGTTCTTC,CASSLGNNEQFF
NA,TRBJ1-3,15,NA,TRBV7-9,TGTGCCAGCAGCATCCGAGGGGCCTCTGGAAACACCATATATTTT,CASSIRGASGNTIYF
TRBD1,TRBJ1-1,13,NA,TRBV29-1,TGCAGCGTCGGCCGACAGGGACTATTTGAAGCTTTCTTT,CSVGRQGLFEAFF
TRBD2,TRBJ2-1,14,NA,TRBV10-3,TGTGCCGTCGGACTAGCGGATTCCTACAATGAGCAGTTCTTC,CAVGLADSYNEQFF
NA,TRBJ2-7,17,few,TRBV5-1,TGCGCCAGCAGCTATTATTCCGGGCTCCCAACGGGGGACGAGCAGTACTTC,CASSYYSGLPTGDEQYF
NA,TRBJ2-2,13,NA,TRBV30,TGTGCCTGGAGTGGTTCGAACACCGGGGAGCTGTTTTTT,CAWSGSNTGELFF